Listed below are T cell receptor beta chains from one sample, sequenced in a study of cytomegalovirus exposure and HLA in healthy donors. Libraries were prepared by immunoSEQ multiplex PCR; TCRdb keeps only in-frame clonotypes and omits some of them. Counted here are about 120,000 clones, 82% occurring once; the ten biggest clones make up 1.5%. Material: PBMCs. All receptors derive from a woman in her late teens or twenties in good health and CMV-seronegative. Each CDR3 is given with its conserved first and last residue. Each record gives: clone size, D gene, J gene, V gene, CDR3 protein, CDR3 DNA. The D gene is left open where the match is weak. A row's size may be missing; if present it is once, few, many or a size class.

clone_size: few; d_call: .; j_call: TRBJ2-7; v_call: TRBV27; cdr3_aa: CASTGTGLEQYF; cdr3_nt: TGTGCCAGCACCGGTACAGGTCTCGAGCAGTACTTC
clone_size: .; d_call: .; j_call: TRBJ1-2; v_call: TRBV5-1; cdr3_aa: CASSLGGNGYTF; cdr3_nt: TGCGCCAGCAGCTTGGGAGGGAACGGCTACACCTTC
clone_size: once; d_call: TRBD1; j_call: TRBJ2-7; v_call: TRBV4-1; cdr3_aa: CASSQGQGPTYEQYF; cdr3_nt: TGCGCCAGCAGCCAAGGACAGGGACCAACCTACGAGCAGTACTTC
clone_size: .; d_call: .; j_call: TRBJ1-5; v_call: TRBV7-8; cdr3_aa: CASSHRGSNQPQHF; cdr3_nt: TGTGCCAGCAGCCATCGGGGTAGCAATCAGCCCCAGCATTTT
clone_size: .; d_call: TRBD1; j_call: TRBJ1-2; v_call: TRBV29-1; cdr3_aa: CSVGGQLFYGYTF; cdr3_nt: TGCAGCGTGGGGGGACAGCTCTTCTATGGCTACACCTTC
clone_size: once; d_call: TRBD2; j_call: TRBJ2-5; v_call: TRBV7-9; cdr3_aa: CASSKGRGAGLQETQYF; cdr3_nt: TGTGCCAGCAGCAAGGGTAGGGGAGCGGGGCTACAAGAGACCCAGTACTTC
clone_size: .; d_call: .; j_call: TRBJ2-7; v_call: TRBV7-9; cdr3_aa: CASSSILLSYEQYF; cdr3_nt: TGTGCCAGCAGCTCAATCCTCCTGAGCTACGAGCAGTACTTC
clone_size: few; d_call: .; j_call: TRBJ1-3; v_call: TRBV12-5; cdr3_aa: CASGLSGGNTIYF; cdr3_nt: TGTGCTAGTGGTTTGTCAGGGGGAAACACCATATATTTT
clone_size: once; d_call: .; j_call: TRBJ1-2; v_call: TRBV19; cdr3_aa: CASTQSRQALYGYTF; cdr3_nt: TGTGCCAGTACCCAGTCCCGGCAGGCACTCTATGGCTACACCTTC
clone_size: .; d_call: .; j_call: TRBJ2-3; v_call: TRBV6-4; cdr3_aa: CASSDQRADTQYF; cdr3_nt: TGTGCCAGCAGTGATCAGAGGGCAGATACGCAGTATTTT
clone_size: .; d_call: .; j_call: TRBJ2-2; v_call: TRBV7-2; cdr3_aa: CASSPLRELFF; cdr3_nt: TGTGCCAGCAGCCCACTCCGGGAGCTGTTTTTT
clone_size: .; d_call: TRBD1; j_call: TRBJ1-5; v_call: TRBV10-3; cdr3_aa: CAISEVGGERQPQHF; cdr3_nt: TGTGCCATCAGTGAGGTAGGGGGCGAGAGGCAGCCCCAGCATTTT
clone_size: .; d_call: TRBD2; j_call: TRBJ2-1; v_call: TRBV9; cdr3_aa: CASSVLAGAYNEQFF; cdr3_nt: TGTGCCAGCAGCGTGCTAGCGGGGGCATACAATGAGCAGTTCTTC
clone_size: .; d_call: TRBD1; j_call: TRBJ1-6; v_call: TRBV30; cdr3_aa: CASGTGDNSPLHF; cdr3_nt: TGTGCCTCGGGGACAGGAGATAATTCACCCCTCCACTTT
clone_size: .; d_call: .; j_call: TRBJ1-1; v_call: TRBV7-2; cdr3_aa: CASRLILSGPAFF; cdr3_nt: TGTGCCAGCAGACTTATCCTGTCAGGGCCAGCTTTCTTT
clone_size: few; d_call: .; j_call: TRBJ1-2; v_call: TRBV4-2; cdr3_aa: CASSQRDSRGYTF; cdr3_nt: TGTGCCAGCAGCCAGAGGGACTCCCGAGGCTACACCTTC
clone_size: .; d_call: .; j_call: TRBJ1-2; v_call: TRBV5-1; cdr3_aa: CASSLAPVSGYTF; cdr3_nt: TGCGCCAGCAGCTTGGCACCAGTGTCGGGCTACACCTTC
clone_size: .; d_call: TRBD1; j_call: TRBJ1-6; v_call: TRBV30; cdr3_aa: CAWSPGQAFLDNSPLHF; cdr3_nt: TGTGCCTGGAGTCCAGGACAGGCCTTCTTGGATAATTCACCCCTCCACTTT
clone_size: .; d_call: TRBD1; j_call: TRBJ1-2; v_call: TRBV7-6; cdr3_aa: CASSFRDSGYGYTF; cdr3_nt: TGTGCCAGCAGCTTCCGGGACAGTGGATATGGCTACACCTTC
clone_size: .; d_call: .; j_call: TRBJ2-5; v_call: TRBV7-7; cdr3_aa: CASSLFPLRQYF; cdr3_nt: TGTGCTAGCAGCTTATTTCCCTTGAGGCAGTACTTC
clone_size: .; d_call: TRBD1; j_call: TRBJ2-3; v_call: TRBV4-3; cdr3_aa: CASSQAPGQVGDTQYF; cdr3_nt: TGCGCCAGCAGCCAAGCCCCGGGACAGGTGGGAGATACGCAGTATTTT
clone_size: .; d_call: TRBD1; j_call: TRBJ1-2; v_call: TRBV5-6; cdr3_aa: CASSLVGQGILFYGYTF; cdr3_nt: TGTGCCAGCAGCTTGGTGGGACAGGGAATCCTCTTCTATGGCTACACCTTC